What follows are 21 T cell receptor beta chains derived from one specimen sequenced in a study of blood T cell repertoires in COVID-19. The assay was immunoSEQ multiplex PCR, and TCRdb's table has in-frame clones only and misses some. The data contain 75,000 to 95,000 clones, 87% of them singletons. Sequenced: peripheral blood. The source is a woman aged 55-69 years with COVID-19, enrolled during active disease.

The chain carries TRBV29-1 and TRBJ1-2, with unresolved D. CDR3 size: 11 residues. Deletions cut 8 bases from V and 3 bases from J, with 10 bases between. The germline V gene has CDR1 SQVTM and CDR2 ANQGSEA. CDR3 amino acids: CSSTVDYGYTF. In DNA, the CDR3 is TGCAGCTCTACGGTGGACTATGGCTACACCTTC.

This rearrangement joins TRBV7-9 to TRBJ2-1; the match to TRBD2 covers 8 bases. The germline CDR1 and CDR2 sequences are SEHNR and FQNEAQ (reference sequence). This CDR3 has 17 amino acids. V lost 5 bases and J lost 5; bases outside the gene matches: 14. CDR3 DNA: TGTGCCAGCAGCCCCCCTGGGCGGGGGGACCTCCACAATGAGCAGTTCTTC. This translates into CASSPPGRGDLHNEQFF. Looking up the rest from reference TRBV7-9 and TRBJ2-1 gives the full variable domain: DTGVSQNPRHKITKRGQNVTFRCDPISEHNRLYWYRQTLGQGPEFLTYFQNEAQLEKSRLLSDRFSAERPKGSFSTLEIQRTEQGDSAMYLCASSPPGRGDLHNEQFFGPGTRLTVL.

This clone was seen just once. CDR3 region: CASSPPGRGTGANVLTF. CDR3 DNA sequence: TGTGCCAGCTCACCACCAGGGAGAGGAACTGGGGCCAACGTCCTGACTTTC. The chain combines TRBV18 with TRBJ2-6; TRBD2 is a possible D gene (5 bases). CDR1 and CDR2 (germline): KGHSH, LQKENI. This CDR3 comprises 17 residues. V gave up 0 bases and J gave up 2 bases, with 11 bases separating them.

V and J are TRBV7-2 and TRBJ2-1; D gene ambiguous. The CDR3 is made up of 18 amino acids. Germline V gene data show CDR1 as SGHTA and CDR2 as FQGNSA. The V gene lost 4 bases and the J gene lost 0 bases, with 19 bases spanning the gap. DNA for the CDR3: TGTGCCAGCAGCTATGGCTACCTGGAGTCGAGCTCCTACAATGAGCAGTTCTTC. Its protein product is CASSYGYLESSSYNEQFF.

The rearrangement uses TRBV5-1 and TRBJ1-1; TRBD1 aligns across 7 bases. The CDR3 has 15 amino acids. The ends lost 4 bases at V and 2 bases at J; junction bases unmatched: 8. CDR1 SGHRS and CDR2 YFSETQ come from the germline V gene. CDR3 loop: CASSPGGTDNTEAFF. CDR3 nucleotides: TGCGCCAGCAGCCCGGGCGGGACAGATAACACTGAAGCTTTCTTT. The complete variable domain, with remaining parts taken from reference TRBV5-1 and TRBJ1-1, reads KAGVTQTPRYLIKTRGQQVTLSCSPISGHRSVSWYQQTPGQGLQFLFEYFSETQRNKGNFPGRFSGRQFSNSRSEMNVSTLELGDSALYLCASSPGGTDNTEAFFGQGTRLTVV.

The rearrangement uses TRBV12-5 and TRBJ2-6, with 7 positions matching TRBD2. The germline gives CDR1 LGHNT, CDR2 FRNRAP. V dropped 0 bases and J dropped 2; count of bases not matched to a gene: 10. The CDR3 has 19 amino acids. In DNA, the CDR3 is TGTGCTAGTGGTTTGGTACTGCCCTACGGGAGGCCTGGGGCCAACGTCCTGACTTTC. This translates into CASGLVLPYGRPGANVLTF. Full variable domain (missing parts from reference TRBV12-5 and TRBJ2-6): DARVTQTPRHKVTEMGQEVTMRCQPILGHNTVFWYRQTMMQGLELLAYFRNRAPLDDSGMPKDRFSAEMPDATLATLKIQPSEPRDSAVYFCASGLVLPYGRPGANVLTFGAGSRLTVL.

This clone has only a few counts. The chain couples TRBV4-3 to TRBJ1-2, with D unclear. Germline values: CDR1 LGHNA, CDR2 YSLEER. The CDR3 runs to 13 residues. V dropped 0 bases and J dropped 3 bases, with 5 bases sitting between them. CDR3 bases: TGCGCCAGCAGCCAAGACTCAGACTATGGCTACACCTTC. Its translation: CASSQDSDYGYTF.

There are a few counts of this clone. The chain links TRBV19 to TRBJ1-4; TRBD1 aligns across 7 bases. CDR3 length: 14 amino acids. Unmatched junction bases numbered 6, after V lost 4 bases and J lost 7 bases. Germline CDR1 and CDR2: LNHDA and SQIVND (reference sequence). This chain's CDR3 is CASSTRQGGEKLFF. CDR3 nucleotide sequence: TGTGCCAGTAGTACTCGACAGGGAGGTGAAAAACTGTTTTTT. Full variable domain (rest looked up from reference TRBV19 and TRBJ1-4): DGGITQSPKYLFRKEGQNVTLSCEQNLNHDAMYWYRQDPGQGLRLIYYSQIVNDFQKGDIAEGYSVSREKKESFPLTVTSAQKNPTAFYLCASSTRQGGEKLFFGSGTQLSVL.

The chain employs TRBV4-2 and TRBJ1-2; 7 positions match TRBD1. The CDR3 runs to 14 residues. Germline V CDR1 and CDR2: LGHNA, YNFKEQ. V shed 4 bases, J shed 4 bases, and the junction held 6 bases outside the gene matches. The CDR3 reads CASSRGRDSYGYTF. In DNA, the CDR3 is TGTGCCAGCAGCCGTGGCCGGGACAGCTATGGCTACACCTTC.

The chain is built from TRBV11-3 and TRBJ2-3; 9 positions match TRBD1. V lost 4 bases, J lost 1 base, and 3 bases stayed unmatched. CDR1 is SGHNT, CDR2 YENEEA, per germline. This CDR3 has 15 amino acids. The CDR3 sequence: CASSSGQGGTDTQYF. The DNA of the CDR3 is TGTGCCAGCAGCTCGGGACAGGGCGGCACAGATACGCAGTATTTT.

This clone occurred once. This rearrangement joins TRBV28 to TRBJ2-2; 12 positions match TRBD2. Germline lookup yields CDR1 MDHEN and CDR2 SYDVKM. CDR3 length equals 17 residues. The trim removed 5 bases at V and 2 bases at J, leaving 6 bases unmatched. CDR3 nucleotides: TGTGCCAGCAGTCAAGCTAGCGGGGGGGCTAACACCGGGGAGCTGTTTTTT. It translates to CASSQASGGANTGELFF. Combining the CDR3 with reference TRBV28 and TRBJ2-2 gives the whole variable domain DVKVTQSSRYLVKRTGEKVFLECVQDMDHENMFWYRQDPGLGLRLIYFSYDVKMKEKGDIPEGYSVSREKKERFSLILESASTNQTSMYLCASSQASGGANTGELFFGEGSRLTVL.

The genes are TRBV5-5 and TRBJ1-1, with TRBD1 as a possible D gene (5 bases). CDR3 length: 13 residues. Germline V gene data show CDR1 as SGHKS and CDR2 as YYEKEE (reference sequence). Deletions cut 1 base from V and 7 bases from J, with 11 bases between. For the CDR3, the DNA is TGTGCCAGCAGCTTGTTGGACATCAGTGAAGCTTTCTTT. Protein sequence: CASSLLDISEAFF.

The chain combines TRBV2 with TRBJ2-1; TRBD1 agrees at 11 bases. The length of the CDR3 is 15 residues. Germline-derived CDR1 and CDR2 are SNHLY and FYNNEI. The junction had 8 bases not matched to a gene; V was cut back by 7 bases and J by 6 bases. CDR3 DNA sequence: TGTGCCAGCATGTTTCGGACAGGGGGCCTCAATGAGCAGTTCTTC. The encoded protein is CASMFRTGGLNEQFF.

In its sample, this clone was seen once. CDR3: CASSQDRTGQGSGANVLTF. The CDR3 nucleotides read TGCGCCAGCAGCCAAGATAGAACGGGACAGGGCTCTGGGGCCAACGTCCTGACTTTC. V is TRBV4-3 and J is TRBJ2-6; 9 bases agree with TRBD1. The CDR3 spans 19 residues. Trimming cost V 0 bases and J 0 bases; bases outside gene matches: 6. Germline V gives CDR1 LGHNA, CDR2 YSLEER.

The CDR3 spells CASSQGAEHSYTF. CDR3 DNA: TGTGCCAGCAGCCAGGGGGCGGAGCATAGCTACACCTTC. This sequence joins TRBV3-1 (or the pseudogene TRBV3-2) and TRBJ1-2; TRBD1 might be the D (6 bases). CDR1 and CDR2 (germline): LGHDT, YNNKEL (reference sequence). V lost 3 bases to trimming and J lost 9 bases, with 14 bases between them. The CDR3 is made up of 13 amino acids.

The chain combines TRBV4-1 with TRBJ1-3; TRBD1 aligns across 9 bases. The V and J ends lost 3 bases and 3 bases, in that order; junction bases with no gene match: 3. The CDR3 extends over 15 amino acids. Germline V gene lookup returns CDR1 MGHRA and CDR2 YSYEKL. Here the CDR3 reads CASSHPGQGGNTIYF. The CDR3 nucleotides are TGCGCCAGCAGCCACCCGGGACAGGGTGGAAACACCATATATTTT.

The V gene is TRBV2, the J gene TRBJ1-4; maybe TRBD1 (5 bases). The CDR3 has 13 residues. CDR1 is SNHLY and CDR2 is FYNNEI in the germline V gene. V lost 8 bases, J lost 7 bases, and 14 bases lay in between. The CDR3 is CASSGRRGEKLFF. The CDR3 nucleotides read TGTGCCAGCTCCGGGCGGAGGGGTGAAAAACTGTTTTTT.

The CDR3 bases are TGTGCCAGCAGTTTTGAGCAGGGCCGACTGTTTTTT. This gives the protein CASSFEQGRLFF. J is TRBJ1-4 and V is TRBV12-3 or TRBV12-4; possibly TRBD1 for D (5 bases). The V end lost 3 bases, the J end lost 13 bases, and 12 bases lay between the germline ends. The length of the CDR3 is 12 residues.

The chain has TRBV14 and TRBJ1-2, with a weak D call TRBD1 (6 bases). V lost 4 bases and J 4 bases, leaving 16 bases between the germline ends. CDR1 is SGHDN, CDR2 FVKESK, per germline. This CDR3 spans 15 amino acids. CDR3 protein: CASSRTGQTFYGYTF. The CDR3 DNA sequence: TGTGCCAGCAGCCGAACTGGACAGACCTTCTATGGCTACACCTTC.

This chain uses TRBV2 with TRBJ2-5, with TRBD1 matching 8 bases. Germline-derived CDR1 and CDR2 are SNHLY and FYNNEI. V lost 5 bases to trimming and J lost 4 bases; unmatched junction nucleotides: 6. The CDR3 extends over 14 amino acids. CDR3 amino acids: CASSKPQGGETQYF. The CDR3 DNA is TGTGCCAGCAGTAAGCCACAGGGGGGAGAGACCCAGTACTTC.

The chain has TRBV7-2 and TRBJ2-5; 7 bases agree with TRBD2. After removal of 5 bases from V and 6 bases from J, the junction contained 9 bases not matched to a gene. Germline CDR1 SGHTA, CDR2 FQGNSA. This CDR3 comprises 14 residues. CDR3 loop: CASSERLASQTQYF. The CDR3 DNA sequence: TGTGCCAGCAGCGAGCGACTAGCTTCGCAGACCCAGTACTTC.